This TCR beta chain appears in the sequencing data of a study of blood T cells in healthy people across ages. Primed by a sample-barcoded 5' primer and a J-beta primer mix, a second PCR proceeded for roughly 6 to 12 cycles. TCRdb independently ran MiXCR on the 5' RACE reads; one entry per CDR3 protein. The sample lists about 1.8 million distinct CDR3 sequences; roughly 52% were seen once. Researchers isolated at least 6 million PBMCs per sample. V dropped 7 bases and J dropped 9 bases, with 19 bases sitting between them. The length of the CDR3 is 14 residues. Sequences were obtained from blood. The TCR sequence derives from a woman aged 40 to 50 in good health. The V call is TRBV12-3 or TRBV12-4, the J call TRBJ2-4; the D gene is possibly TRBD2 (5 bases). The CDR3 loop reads CASNPGWGEGIQYF. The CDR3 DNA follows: TGTGCCAGCAACCCCGGATGGGGAGAGGGCATTCAGTACTTC.